Listed below are T cell receptor beta chains from one sample, sequenced in a study of molecular identifiers for immune sequencing clone quantification. TCRdb analysed the PCR reads with MiXCR anew, one entry per CDR3 protein. The table includes some 590,000 distinct CDR3 sequences, 25% detected once. Sequencing was done on a sample of naive CD8+ T cells from blood, with Jurkat cell RNA spiked in. Receptors were obtained from a human donor in good health. Some libraries in this study had Jurkat cell RNA spiked in. The CDR3 runs from the conserved cysteine through the conserved F or W. Each record gives: J gene, D gene, clone size, V gene, CDR3 protein, CDR3 DNA. D genes are given only for firm matches. The size entry is marked missing in some rows and otherwise reads once, few, many or a size class.

TRBJ2-7 | NA | NA | TRBV12-5 | CASGLVGSYEQYF | TGTGCTAGTGGTTTGGTAGGCAGCTACGAGCAGTACTTC
TRBJ1-1 | NA | many | TRBV20-1 | CSARGRAMDTEAFF | TGCAGTGCGAGGGGCAGGGCCATGGACACTGAAGCTTTCTTT
TRBJ2-7 | NA | many | TRBV7-9 | CASSAEDSYEQYF | TGTGCCAGCAGCGCGGAAGACAGCTACGAGCAGTACTTC
TRBJ2-7 | NA | few | TRBV7-9 | CASSISVGLYEQYF | TGTGCCAGCAGCATATCGGTCGGCTTGTACGAGCAGTACTTC
TRBJ1-5 | NA | NA | TRBV20-1 | CSASLTGGRNQPQHF | TGCAGTGCTAGTTTAACCGGGGGTCGCAATCAGCCCCAGCATTTT
TRBJ2-1 | TRBD2 | NA | TRBV19 | CAGSIGTRGDNEQFF | TGTGCCGGTAGTATAGGGACGCGGGGGGACAATGAGCAGTTCTTC
TRBJ2-7 | NA | many | TRBV29-1 | CSVGTAGSYEQYF | TGCAGCGTTGGGACGGCAGGGAGCTACGAGCAGTACTTC
TRBJ2-6 | TRBD1 | many | TRBV20-1 | CSARDRGQSSPLSGANVLTF | TGCAGTGCTAGAGATCGGGGACAGTCCTCACCTCTCTCTGGGGCCAACGTCCTGACTTTC
TRBJ2-2 | NA | NA | TRBV19 | CASKITGRAGELFF | TGTGCCAGTAAGATAACAGGGCGGGCCGGGGAGCTGTTTTTT
TRBJ1-2 | NA | NA | TRBV28 | CASSSSPRTGINPYTF | TGTGCCAGCAGTTCCTCTCCACGGACGGGTATAAATCCATACACCTTC
TRBJ1-2 | TRBD1 | NA | TRBV28 | CALSQGENYTF | TGTGCCTTATCGCAGGGGGAGAACTACACCTTC
TRBJ2-1 | TRBD2 | few | TRBV7-3 | CASSLLGGLAGNEQFF | TGTGCCAGCAGCTTATTGGGGGGACTAGCGGGGAATGAGCAGTTCTTC
TRBJ2-1 | TRBD2 | NA | TRBV5-1 | CASSLGPSGNNEQFF | TGCGCCAGCAGCTTGGGCCCTAGCGGGAACAATGAGCAGTTCTTC
TRBJ1-1 | NA | few | TRBV19 | CASSGTHGGTEAFF | TGTGCCAGTAGTGGAACACACGGGGGGACTGAAGCTTTCTTT
TRBJ1-5 | NA | NA | TRBV5-5 | CASSLDRASQPQHF | TGTGCCAGCAGCTTGGACAGGGCCAGTCAGCCCCAGCATTTT
TRBJ2-5 | NA | NA | TRBV19 | CASLGGETQYF | TGTGCCAGTCTAGGAGGGGAGACCCAGTACTTC
TRBJ2-7 | TRBD2 | many | TRBV20-1 | CSARGSGRSYEQYF | TGCAGTGCTAGGGGGAGCGGGAGAAGTTACGAGCAGTACTTC
TRBJ1-5 | NA | few | TRBV15 | CATSRGTDSNQPQHF | TGTGCCACCAGCAGAGGGACAGATAGCAATCAGCCCCAGCATTTT
TRBJ2-5 | NA | few | TRBV20-1 | CSARARQHQETQYF | TGCAGTGCTAGAGCCAGACAGCACCAAGAGACCCAGTACTTC
TRBJ2-5 | NA | many | TRBV4-3 | CASSQELAEETQYF | TGCGCCAGCAGCCAAGAGCTAGCCGAAGAGACCCAGTACTTC
TRBJ2-1 | TRBD2 | many | TRBV6-5 | CASSYLAGGYNEQFF | TGTGCCAGCAGTTACCTAGCGGGGGGGTACAATGAGCAGTTCTTC
TRBJ1-6 | NA | NA | TRBV18 | CASSPRGSDPNSPLHF | TGTGCCAGCTCTCCACGGGGGTCCGATCCTAATTCACCCCTCCACTTT
TRBJ2-7 | NA | many | TRBV2 | CASSEEGNEQYF | TGTGCCAGCAGTGAAGAGGGGAACGAGCAGTACTTC
TRBJ1-1 | NA | NA | TRBV7-6 | CASSSSREEELNTEAFF | TGTGCCAGCAGCTCCAGTAGGGAAGAAGAACTGAACACTGAAGCTTTCTTT
TRBJ2-1 | TRBD2 | NA | TRBV7-9 | CASSYSRAGLFLEQFF | TGTGCCAGCAGCTATAGTAGAGCGGGGCTGTTTTTGGAGCAGTTCTTC
TRBJ2-2 | NA | few | TRBV15 | CATSREGAAELFF | TGTGCCACCAGCAGAGAGGGGGCGGCTGAGCTGTTTTTT
TRBJ1-5 | NA | NA | TRBV20-1 | CSARERGWGARLPQHF | TGCAGTGCTAGAGAACGAGGATGGGGGGCGCGGCTGCCCCAGCATTTT
TRBJ1-6 | NA | NA | TRBV20-1 | CSAIEGRINSPLHF | TGCAGTGCTATAGAGGGACGGATTAATTCACCCCTCCACTTT
TRBJ2-7 | NA | many | TRBV28 | CASSPGTFLYEQYF | TGTGCCAGCAGCCCCGGGACATTCCTTTACGAGCAGTACTTC
TRBJ2-1 | TRBD2 | NA | TRBV12-3/TRBV12-4 | CASTTRGAYNEQFF | TGTGCCAGCACCACCCGGGGGGCCTACAATGAGCAGTTCTTC
TRBJ2-7 | NA | NA | TRBV4-3 | CASSQEEWGHEQYF | TGCGCCAGCAGCCAAGAGGAGTGGGGTCACGAGCAGTACTTC
TRBJ2-1 | NA | NA | TRBV7-9 | CASSLRFAGSGGHNEQFF | TGTGCCAGCAGCTTAAGGTTTGCAGGGTCTGGGGGTCACAATGAGCAGTTCTTC
TRBJ1-2 | TRBD1 | NA | TRBV5-6 | CASSFRTGGHGYTF | TGTGCCAGCAGCTTCAGGACAGGGGGGCATGGCTACACCTTC
TRBJ2-3 | NA | many | TRBV7-9 | CASSFWQDSTDTQYF | TGTGCCAGCAGCTTTTGGCAGGATAGCACAGATACGCAGTATTTT